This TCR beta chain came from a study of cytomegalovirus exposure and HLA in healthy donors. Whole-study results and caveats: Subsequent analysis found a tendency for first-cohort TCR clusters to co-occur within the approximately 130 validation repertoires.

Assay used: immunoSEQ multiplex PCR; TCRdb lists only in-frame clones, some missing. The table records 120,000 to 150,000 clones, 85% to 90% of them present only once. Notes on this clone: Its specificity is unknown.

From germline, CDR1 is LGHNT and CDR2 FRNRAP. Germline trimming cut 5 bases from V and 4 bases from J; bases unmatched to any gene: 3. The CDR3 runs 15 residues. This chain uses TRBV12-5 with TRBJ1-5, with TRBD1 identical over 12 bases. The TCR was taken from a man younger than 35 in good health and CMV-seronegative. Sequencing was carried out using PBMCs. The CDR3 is CASGGTGGPNQPQHF. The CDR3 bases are TGTGCTAGTGGTGGGACAGGGGGCCCTAATCAGCCCCAGCATTTT. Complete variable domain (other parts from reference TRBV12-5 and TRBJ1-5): DARVTQTPRHKVTEMGQEVTMRCQPILGHNTVFWYRQTMMQGLELLAYFRNRAPLDDSGMPKDRFSAEMPDATLATLKIQPSEPRDSAVYFCASGGTGGPNQPQHFGDGTRLSIL.